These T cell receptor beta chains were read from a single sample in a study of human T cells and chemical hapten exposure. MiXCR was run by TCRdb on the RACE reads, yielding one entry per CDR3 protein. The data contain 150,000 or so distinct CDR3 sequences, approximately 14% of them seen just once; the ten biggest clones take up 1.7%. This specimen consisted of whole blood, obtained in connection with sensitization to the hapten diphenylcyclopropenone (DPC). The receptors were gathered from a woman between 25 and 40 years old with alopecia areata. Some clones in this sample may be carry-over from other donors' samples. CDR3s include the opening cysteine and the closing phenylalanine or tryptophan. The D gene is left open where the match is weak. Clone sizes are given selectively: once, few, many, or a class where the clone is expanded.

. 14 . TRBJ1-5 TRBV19 CASSIVENNQPQHF TGTGCCAGTAGTATAGTAGAGAACAATCAGCCCCAGCATTTT
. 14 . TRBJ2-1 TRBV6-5 CASSYRDAYNEQFF TGTGCCAGCAGTTATAGGGACGCCTACAATGAGCAGTTCTTC
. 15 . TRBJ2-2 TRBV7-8 CASPSRTANTGELFF TGTGCCAGCCCCTCGAGAACAGCGAACACCGGGGAGCTGTTTTTT
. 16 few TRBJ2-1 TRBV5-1 CASSLGVSGVLDEQFF TGCGCCAGCAGCTTGGGGGTTTCGGGAGTGTTGGATGAGCAGTTCTTC
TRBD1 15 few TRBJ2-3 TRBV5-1 CASSLRQGTVDTQYF TGCGCCAGCAGCTTAAGACAGGGCACCGTGGATACGCAGTATTTT
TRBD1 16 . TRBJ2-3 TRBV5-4 CASSWPGTGGTDTQYF TGTGCCAGCAGCTGGCCCGGGACAGGGGGAACAGATACGCAGTATTTT
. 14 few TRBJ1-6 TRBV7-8 CASSLLPRNSPLHF TGTGCCAGCAGCTTACTTCCGCGTAATTCACCCCTCCACTTT
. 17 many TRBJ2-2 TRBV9 CASSAPVGGSLDGELFF TGTGCCAGCAGCGCCCCCGTAGGGGGGAGCTTGGACGGGGAGCTGTTTTTT
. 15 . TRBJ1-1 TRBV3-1 CASSRGATVNTEAFF TGTGCCAGCAGCCGCGGCGCGACTGTGAACACTGAAGCTTTCTTT
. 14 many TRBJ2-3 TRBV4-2 CASSQASFTDTQYF TGTGCCAGCAGCCAAGCATCTTTCACAGATACGCAGTATTTT
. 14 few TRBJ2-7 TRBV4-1 CASSQALSAGEQYF TGCGCCAGCAGCCAAGCCCTCTCGGCCGGCGAGCAGTACTTC
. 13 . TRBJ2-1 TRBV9 CASSGRAYNEQFF TGTGCCAGCAGCGGTCGGGCCTACAATGAGCAGTTCTTC
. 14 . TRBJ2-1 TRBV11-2 CASSLEHGMREQFF TGTGCCAGCAGCTTAGAACACGGGATGAGGGAGCAGTTCTTC
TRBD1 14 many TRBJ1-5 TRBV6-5 CASSSDRATQPQHF TGTGCCAGCAGTTCCGACAGGGCCACTCAGCCCCAGCATTTT
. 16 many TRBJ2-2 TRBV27 CASSSTGRLPTGELFF TGTGCCAGCAGTTCGACAGGGAGGCTGCCCACCGGGGAGCTGTTTTTT
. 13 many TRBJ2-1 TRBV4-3 CASSQERGLAQFF TGCGCCAGCAGCCAAGAAAGGGGGTTGGCGCAGTTCTTC
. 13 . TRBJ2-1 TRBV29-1 CSVESRTYNEQFF TGCAGCGTTGAAAGTCGGACTTACAATGAGCAGTTCTTC
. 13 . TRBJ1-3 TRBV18 CASSASDRNTIYF TGTGCCAGCTCGGCGTCCGATCGAAACACCATATATTTT
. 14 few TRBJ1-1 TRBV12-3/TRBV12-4 CASSFRDGRAEAFF TGTGCCAGCAGTTTCCGGGACGGGCGGGCTGAAGCTTTCTTT
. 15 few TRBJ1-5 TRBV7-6 CASSEQSGSNQPQHF TGTGCCAGCAGCGAACAATCGGGCTCCAATCAGCCCCAGCATTTT
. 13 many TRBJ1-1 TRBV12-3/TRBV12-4 CASSLQENTEAFF TGTGCCAGCAGCTTACAGGAGAACACTGAAGCTTTCTTT